This TCR beta chain was found in a study of blood T cells in healthy people across ages. Study-wide findings and caveats: A greater number of naive CD4+ cells and higher diversity distinguished long-lived donors from aged donors.

Combining a sample-barcoded 5' primer with a J-beta primer mix, a second PCR ran for about 6 to 12 cycles. TCRdb re-analysed the 5' RACE reads in MiXCR, keeping a single row per CDR3 protein. The profile covers over 550,000 distinct CDR3 sequences, with 25% to 35% appearing a single time and 15% to 18% taken by the ten largest. Germline CDR1 GTSNPN, CDR2 SVGIG (reference sequence). This CDR3 has 12 amino acids. On this clonotype: Its antigen remains unidentified. The germline gene is not matched at one end of the junction; a read error may be the cause.

The receptor comes from a woman aged 80 or over in good health. Material: blood. V is TRBV30 and J is TRBJ1-4; 7 bases align to TRBD1. The CDR3 reads CALTGSNEKRFF. CDR3 coding DNA: TGTGCCTTGACAGGGAGTAATGAAAAACGGTTTTTT.